This TCR beta chain originates from a study of identical twins. Study conclusions and caveats: Models predicted too little out-of-frame TCR alpha sharing in monozygotic twins. While abundant cord blood beta clonotypes carried fewer insertions, memory repertoires showed no such pattern. Among beta out-of-frame sequences, excess sharing between twins appeared weaker. Diverse VJ usage suggested most zero-insertion clonotypes were not invariant T cells.

V shed 1 base and J shed 10 bases, with 16 bases lying between them. This CDR3 is 14 amino acids long. Germline lookup yields CDR1 SEHNR and CDR2 FQNEAQ (reference sequence). A single record per CDR3 protein comes from TCRdb applying MiXCR to the 5' RACE reads. Of roughly 1.6 million distinct CDR3 sequences in the sample, more than 30% are singletons; the top ten hold more than 0.25%. As concerns this clonotype: The antigen is unknown.

The chain carries TRBV7-9 and TRBJ1-1; a weak D match, TRBD1 (6 bases). This TCR derives from a newborn girl in good health. The sequenced material came from cord blood. DNA of the CDR3: TGTGCCAGCAGCTTAGGTATGCTGGGGGCTGTAGCTTTCTTT. Protein product: CASSLGMLGAVAFF.